This entry describes one T cell receptor (beta chain). The antigen is undetermined. This record comes from a study of beta chain features in type 1 diabetes. Study summary: The patients were much like the healthy donors in age, gender and cell yields. Study-level results: Naive, central memory and Treg TCRB repertoires appeared more alike in patients than in healthy donors. In all four CD4+ subsets, TCRB CDR3 length was significantly, moderately reduced in type 1 diabetes. Short templates might get an advantage during PCR, and this would be equal in patients and controls.

Expressed TCRB transcripts were sequenced because the isolated RNA had all been reverse transcribed beforehand. Some clones are missing from TCRdb's copy, which holds only in-frame ones; the method was immunoSEQ multiplex PCR. The table has 15,000 or so clones, around two fifths seen once; the top ten hold about 0.5%. V was pared by 2 bases and J by 0 bases, with 10 bases of the junction left unmatched. Germline V lookup: CDR1 PRHDT, CDR2 FYEKMQ (reference sequence). The CDR3 consists of 17 residues. The material sequenced was stem cell memory CD4+ T cells from blood. This receptor was taken from a woman between 40 and 55 years old in good health. V gene TRBV13 combines with J gene TRBJ2-7, with TRBD2 matching over 7 bases. CDR3 coding DNA: TGTGCCAGCAGCTTATGGGGAGCGGGACCGAGCTCCTACGAGCAGTACTTC. As protein: CASSLWGAGPSSYEQYF.